The T cell receptor beta chain described here comes from a study of T cells in Graves' hyperthyroidism and ophthalmopathy (dated by TCRdb to the late 2010s). Regarding the complete study: A discovery cohort of around 98 patients, 43 with Graves' ophthalmopathy and more than 55 with stable Graves' hyperthyroidism, was used to find distinguishing TCR V-J signatures. Thyroid tissue and blood T-cell repertoires from about six Graves' hyperthyroidism patients were also compared in the study. Following sampling, methimazole starting at 30 mg daily was given to hyperthyroidism patients, and high-dose intravenous methylprednisolone was given to ophthalmopathy patients. Prospective prediction of ophthalmopathy was tested in an independent validation cohort consisting of roughly 19 hyperthyroidism patients and more than 15 patients who later progressed to ophthalmopathy. For training and testing, the roughly 97 patients in the discovery cohort were randomly divided in a 7:3 ratio. TCR Vbeta CDR3 sequencing of 120 to 150 peripheral blood samples (fewer than 45 ophthalmopathy, under 80 hyperthyroidism and some 17 progressor patients) is reported in the paper. Here is what the overall study found, with its caveats: In validation, the model predicted progression to ophthalmopathy with about 71% sensitivity and approximately 78% specificity, a median of 6.5 months before onset. No statistical method was used to fix the sample size in advance, and group allocation was not hidden from the investigators. Blood samples also contained most of the expanded thyroid clonotypes (frequency above 0.001), which suggests that blood repertoires may reflect thyroid immune responses. A model built on a 13 V-J signature distinguished ophthalmopathy from stable hyperthyroidism, reaching over 85% sensitivity and about 81% specificity in cross-validation and 80%/75% in testing.

About this clonotype: Which antigen it targets is not known. Base-call qualities are not available, and no considerably larger clone is one nucleotide away.

Exclusion was applied to patients with uncontrolled infections, other autoimmune diseases, pregnancy or lactation. Diagnoses were based on clinical symptoms, serum thyroxine and TRAb, thyroid ultrasound and orbital computed tomography. Trizol reagent was used to extract total RNA, and RNA quality was then checked on an Agilent 2100 Bioanalyzer. V gives up 3 bases and J gives up 4 bases, and the segment between their germline ends measures 9 bases. The CDR3 has 13 amino acids, counting the end cysteine and phenylalanine. Left in the record is the CDR3 DNA by itself, 39 bases read in frame from the first base. TCR beta CDR3 regions were amplified from RNA transcripts. The TCR CDR3 was subjected to a first round of RT-PCR using the HTBI primer set and the Qiagen OneStep RT-PCR kit. The libraries were constructed in a second round of multiplex PCR and then size-selected and purified. Libraries were sequenced paired-end with 100 bp reads on an Illumina HiSeq2000. The original pipeline was this. SOAPnuke was used to process the raw data, throwing out any read that contained adapters or uncalled bases, had a mean Phred below 15, or lacked an exact constant-primer or identifier match. COPE v1.2.5 was used to merge high-quality paired reads, and clonotypes were defined as unique nucleotide sequences. Clonotypes were aligned to IMGT TRBV, TRBD and TRBJ reference segments using MiTCR v1.1. Only V-J combinations with frequency above 0.0001, covering about 99% of repertoires, were analysed. The TCS score was defined as F50 (clonal expansion) divided by E x V (chaos), with BLOSUM62-based TCRdist calculated between CDR3 peptides within each V-J. Welch's t-statistics and random forest reduced around 520 V-J features to 10 to 15, which were used in a naive Bayes classifier (R e1071). The similarity between thyroid and blood repertoires was quantified using the Morisita-Horn index. TCRdb redid the processing of the public reads, applying fastp at Q25 and MiXCR, and retained in-frame beta chains. Each entry merges the rows of one CDR3 protein and shows their most common DNA and genes. What appears here as the V and J calls and clone size reflects TCRdb's work, not the paper's. The sample profile shows 600,000 to 700,000 distinct CDR3 sequences; 45% of them were found once. The ten top clones hold under 8% of the sample.

The sample comprised peripheral blood or thyroid tissue (not recorded which). This clonotype was obtained from an adult man with Graves' disease, either hyperthyroidism or ophthalmopathy (not recorded which). Recombination linked TRBV12-3 or TRBV12-4 to TRBJ1-1, with the D segment identity uncertain. The DNA sequence reads TGTGCCAGCAGTTTTGGACGGAGCACTGAAGCTTTCTTT. The resulting protein is CASSFGRSTEAFF.